Each of the 15 T cell receptor beta chains below was sequenced from the same sample in a study of regulatory T cells in long-lasting Graves disease (dated by TCRdb to about 2021). The method behind the library was multiplex PCR. These reads were obtained on an Illumina HiSeq 4000. iRepertoire HTBI primers and Arm-PCR amplification of CDR3 regions were used to construct TCR beta libraries. The public reads were quality trimmed at Q25 with fastp and then assembled into clones with MiXCR by TCRdb, keeping productive beta chains. Each CDR3 protein gets just one entry, which takes the most common genes and DNA from the rows behind it. Across this sample there are 550,000 to 650,000 distinct CDR3 sequences, with about 16% seen only once. More than 10% of the sample is taken by the ten largest. The sample's time point, from its label and the paper: newly diagnosed GD, antithyroid drugs for less than 3 months. RNA was extracted from PBMCs in TRIzol for both TCR sequencing and RNA sequencing.

The sample also formed part of further work on T cells in Graves' hyperthyroidism and ophthalmopathy.

Sequenced here: peripheral blood mononuclear cells (PBMCs), sampled at new diagnosis, from a patient treated with antithyroid drugs. The receptors were sampled from a young man with Graves disease. Donor details come from another sample of the same person, matched by shared clones.

This clonotype showed up just a few times. The chain recombines TRBV13 with TRBJ2-3, with 7 bases aligning to TRBD2. This CDR3 has 14 residues. Germline V lookup: CDR1 PRHDT, CDR2 FYEKMQ (reference sequence). V shed 1 base and J 7 bases; nucleotides not matched to a gene: 5. CDR3 in DNA: TGTGCCAGCAGCTTAGACGCGGGAGCCTATACGCAGTATTTT. It is translated as CASSLDAGAYTQYF.

This clonotype has more than one count but fewer than ten. V and J are TRBV7-8 and TRBJ2-1; no firm D call. CDR3 length equals 15 residues. The V gene lost 5 bases and the J gene lost 4 bases, with 15 bases spanning the gap. Germline assignment: CDR1 SGHVS and CDR2 FQNEAQ. The CDR3 bases are TGTGCCAGCAGCCTATCCCCAACCTCTTACAATGAGCAGTTCTTC. Translating it yields CASSLSPTSYNEQFF.

This clonotype was seen repeatedly, ten times or more. The V call is TRBV28, the J call TRBJ2-5; 13 nucleotides align to TRBD2. Germline lookup yields CDR1 MDHEN and CDR2 SYDVKM. The V segment lost 6 bases and the J segment 5 bases; nucleotides outside the gene matches: 9. CDR3 size: 16 residues. CDR3 coding DNA: TGTGCCAGCAGCCTACTAGCGGGAGGGCGGCGGGAGACCCAGTACTTC. Translated, it gives CASSLLAGGRRETQYF.

Many counts were recorded for this clonotype. This sequence joins TRBV2 and TRBJ1-1; D uncertain. This CDR3 is 16 amino acids long. V lost 6 bases and J lost 1, with 18 bases in between. Germline CDR1 and CDR2: SNHLY and FYNNEI. The DNA of the CDR3 is TGTGCCAGCAGCGGGGAAGGACGGCAAGAGAACACTGAAGCTTTCTTT. Its translation is CASSGEGRQENTEAFF. Variable domain in full (rest from reference TRBV2 and TRBJ1-1): EPEVTQTPSHQVTQMGQEVILRCVPISNHLYFYWYRQILGQKVEFLVSFYNNEISEKSEIFDDQFSVERPDGSNFTLKIRSTKLEDSAMYFCASSGEGRQENTEAFFGQGTRLTVV.

This chain links TRBV20-1 with TRBJ2-1; D gene uncertain. There are 13 residues in the CDR3. Germline lookup yields CDR1 DFQATT and CDR2 SNEGSKA (reference sequence). V lost 6 bases, J lost 4 bases, and 13 bases lay in between. CDR3 nucleotides: TGCAGTGCCACTAACATGGCTTACAATGAGCAGTTCTTC. Translating it yields CSATNMAYNEQFF.

The chain is built from TRBV6-5 and TRBJ1-6; 8 bases are shared with TRBD1. Germline lookup yields CDR1 MNHEY and CDR2 SVGAGI. This CDR3 comprises 15 residues. The ends lost 4 bases at V and 7 bases at J; junction bases unmatched: 6. CDR3 bases: TGTGCCAGCAGTTTTTCAGGGGGCGTAAATTCACCCCTCCACTTT. It yields the protein CASSFSGGVNSPLHF.

This clonotype turned up a few times. The chain uses TRBV20-1 and TRBJ2-3; D call uncertain. This CDR3 is built from 14 residues. Germline CDR1 DFQATT, CDR2 SNEGSKA (reference sequence). V was cut by 6 bases and J by 0 bases, with 13 bases left in between. CDR3 residues: CSAPAGGSTDTQYF. CDR3 DNA: TGCAGTGCGCCTGCTGGCGGTAGCACAGATACGCAGTATTTT.

This chain links TRBV6-1 with TRBJ2-7, with D possibly matching TRBD1 (6 bases). This CDR3 spans 13 amino acids. V was pared by 6 bases and J by 6 bases, with 15 bases between. The V gene's germline CDR1 is MNHNS and CDR2 SASEGT. CDR3 region: CASRGTGISEQYF. Here the CDR3 DNA reads TGTGCCAGCAGGGGTACAGGGATTAGCGAGCAGTACTTC.

About this clonotype: This likely traces to a read error, being one base from a far larger clone. The chain recombines TRBV10-3 with TRBJ2-3; the match to TRBD1 covers 7 bases. The junction had 3 bases not matched to a gene; V was cut back by 4 bases and J by 2 bases. CDR3 length: 14 residues. Germline assignment: CDR1 ENHRY and CDR2 SYGVKD. The CDR3 is CAISGQGATDTQYF. Written as DNA, the CDR3 is TGTGCCATCAGTGGACAGGGCGCCACAGATACGCAGTATTTT.

This clonotype was recorded many times. This chain connects TRBV30 to TRBJ2-2; D perhaps matches TRBD1 (6 bases). V was clipped by 5 bases and J by 1 base, with 11 bases between them. The CDR3 consists of 14 residues. The germline V gene has CDR1 GTSNPN and CDR2 SVGIG (reference sequence). The CDR3 is CAWAPGQNTGELFF. CDR3 coding DNA: TGTGCCTGGGCTCCGGGACAGAACACCGGGGAGCTGTTTTTT.

The table lists this clonotype with many counts. The chain couples TRBV11-1 to TRBJ2-1; D not resolved. From germline, CDR1 is SGHAT and CDR2 FQDESV (reference sequence). The CDR3 sequence is 12 residues long. V dropped 3 bases and J dropped 5 bases, with 5 bases sitting between them. The CDR3 region is CASSFSHNEQFF. CDR3 nucleotide sequence: TGTGCCAGCAGCTTCTCGCACAATGAGCAGTTCTTC.

The sample holds one count of this clonotype. The DNA of the CDR3 is TGTGCCAGCAGTTTTACGGGACCCAGCTCTGGGGCCAACGTCCTGACTTTC. Amino acids: CASSFTGPSSGANVLTF. The rearrangement uses TRBV27 and TRBJ2-6; D might be TRBD1 or TRBD2, each matching 5 bases. Trimming pared 3 bases from V and 0 bases from J, leaving 12 bases between. CDR1 MNHEY and CDR2 SMNVEV come from the germline V gene (reference sequence). The CDR3 has 17 residues.

This chain uses TRBV7-2 with TRBJ2-7; 9 bases agree with TRBD1. V trimming: 7 bases; J trimming: 6 bases; junction bases outside the gene matches: 13. In germline, CDR1 is SGHTA, CDR2 FQGNSA. The CDR3 loop spans 15 amino acids. The CDR3, as DNA: TGTGCCAGCACCCCCTCAACCGGGACAGGGACCGAGCAGTACTTC. Its protein is CASTPSTGTGTEQYF.

The CDR3 here is CASSGQGQLYNEQFF. CDR3 nucleotides: TGTGCCAGCAGCGGGCAGGGACAGCTCTACAATGAGCAGTTCTTC. The chain links TRBV9 to TRBJ2-1, with 7 bases identical to TRBD1. In germline, CDR1 is SGDLS, CDR2 YYNGEE. Trimming cost V 3 bases and J 3 bases; bases outside gene matches: 6. There are 15 residues in the CDR3.

This chain connects TRBV11-2 to TRBJ1-1, with D unclear. Per the germline V gene, CDR1 is SGHAT and CDR2 is FQNNGV. Deletions cut 0 bases from V and 1 base from J, with 12 bases between. The CDR3 extends over 16 amino acids. CDR3 residues: CASSLDLGLGNTEAFF. The CDR3, as DNA: TGTGCCAGCAGCTTAGATCTGGGTTTGGGGAACACTGAAGCTTTCTTT.